A selection of T cell receptor beta chains follows, all from one sample in a study of blood T cell repertoires in COVID-19. Data came from immunoSEQ multiplex PCR; TCRdb stores just in-frame clones and leaves some out. The profile shows roughly 250,000 clones, roughly 90% of them singletons. Sequenced material: peripheral blood. The receptors derive from a woman in her 30s with COVID-19, enrolled during active disease. Each CDR3 is given with its conserved first and last residue. The D gene is left open where the match is weak. The size field is filled for only some rows; it gives once, few, many or a size class.

cdr3_nt cdr3_aa clone_size d_call j_call v_call
TGTGCCAGCACCACAGGAGACACGAACACTGAAGCTTTCTTT CASTTGDTNTEAFF few . TRBJ1-1 TRBV6-4
TGTGCCAGCAGGTCCGGGACAGGGCTGTACAATGAGCAGTTCTTC CASRSGTGLYNEQFF . TRBD1 TRBJ2-1 TRBV7-2
TGCGCCAGCAGCCCGGCGGGAGCTGGAAACACCATATATTTT CASSPAGAGNTIYF . . TRBJ1-3 TRBV5-1
TGTGCCAGTAGTATGACGGGATCCTTCAATCAGCCCCAGCATTTT CASSMTGSFNQPQHF . . TRBJ1-5 TRBV19
TGTGCCAGTAGTCCTATAGGGACAACTGATTACGAGCAGTACTTC CASSPIGTTDYEQYF . . TRBJ2-7 TRBV19
TGTGCCAGCAGTCTACACCGGGACTACGAGCAGTACTTC CASSLHRDYEQYF . . TRBJ2-7 TRBV6-5
TGTGCCAGCAGCTCGGGAGGACAGATCCACTATGGCTACACCTTC CASSSGGQIHYGYTF . . TRBJ1-2 TRBV5-4
TGCGCCAGCAGCCCGGCAAGGGGCGGCACTGAAGCTTTCTTT CASSPARGGTEAFF . . TRBJ1-1 TRBV4-1
TGTGCCAGCAGCTGGACAGGAAACAATGAGCAGTTCTTC CASSWTGNNEQFF . TRBD1 TRBJ2-1 TRBV5-8
TGTGCCAGCAGTTCCCCCCGGGGGCGGGGGAAATACGAGCAGTACTTC CASSSPRGRGKYEQYF . . TRBJ2-7 TRBV6-5
TGTGCCAGCTCACTCAGACAGGGAGACTATGGCTACACCTTC CASSLRQGDYGYTF . TRBD1 TRBJ1-2 TRBV18
TGTGCCAGCAGTTTGATAGCAACTAATGAAAAACTGTTTTTT CASSLIATNEKLFF few . TRBJ1-4 TRBV27
TGTGCCAGCAGTGAAACAAGACAGGGGTCTGGAAACACCATATATTTT CASSETRQGSGNTIYF few TRBD1 TRBJ1-3 TRBV28
TGCAGCGCCTCTCAGGGGAGCACTGAAGCTTTCTTT CSASQGSTEAFF . . TRBJ1-1 TRBV29-1
TGCGCCAGCAGCCCGGGACAGGCTTTTGGAAACACCATATATTTT CASSPGQAFGNTIYF . TRBD1 TRBJ1-3 TRBV5-1
TGTGCCAGCAGTTCACGTTCGGGTAACAATGAGCAGTTCTTC CASSSRSGNNEQFF . . TRBJ2-1 TRBV7-2
TGTGCCAGCAGCCAGTGGCTAGGGGGCTACGAGCAGTACTTC CASSQWLGGYEQYF . . TRBJ2-7 TRBV14
TGTGCCAGCAGCGTAGAGACACCGACGCAGGGTACCTACAATGAGCAGTTCTTC CASSVETPTQGTYNEQFF . . TRBJ2-1 TRBV9
TGTGCCAGCAGCCAGGGACTAGCGGGGGGGCAAAAGACCCAGTACTTC CASSQGLAGGQKTQYF . TRBD2 TRBJ2-5 TRBV3-1/TRBV3-2
TGTGCCAGCAGCTATCCGGCTGAGGGACAGGGGGCTCGGGGCTACACCTTC CASSYPAEGQGARGYTF . TRBD1 TRBJ1-2 TRBV5-4
TGTGCCAGTAGTGAAGGACAGATGAACACTGAAGCTTTCTTT CASSEGQMNTEAFF . . TRBJ1-1 TRBV19
TGTGCCAGCAGCTTGGGCGCCCCTCCCGACACCGATGGCTACACCTTC CASSLGAPPDTDGYTF . . TRBJ1-2 TRBV5-4
TGTGCCAGCAGCGAAGCCGTTCCGGTTTATAATAAAAATTCACCCCTCCACTTT CASSEAVPVYNKNSPLHF . . TRBJ1-6 TRBV3-1/TRBV3-2
TGTGCCAGCAGCCAACCGGGAGGAACGAAACTGTTTTTT CASSQPGGTKLFF . . TRBJ1-4 TRBV3-1/TRBV3-2
TGTGCCAGCAGTGACCAAGCGGGGGGGGAGCAGTTCTTC CASSDQAGGEQFF few TRBD2 TRBJ2-1 TRBV6-4
TGTGCCAGCGCCAAATCACAGGGGAAGGGGCAGTACTTC CASAKSQGKGQYF . TRBD1 TRBJ2-7 TRBV27
TGTGCCAGCAGTTTGCGGGGGGGCCACAAGACCCAGTACTTC CASSLRGGHKTQYF . TRBD2 TRBJ2-5 TRBV27
TGTGCCAGTAGTCTAACAGGGGAGTACGGCACCCTCCACTTT CASSLTGEYGTLHF once TRBD1 TRBJ1-6 TRBV19
TGCGCCAGCAGCCAAGTCAACATCCAAGAGACCCAGTACTTC CASSQVNIQETQYF . . TRBJ2-5 TRBV4-1
TGTGCCAGTAGTATAATGGGACAGGCCCTTGAATATGGAAACACCATATATTTT CASSIMGQALEYGNTIYF . TRBD1 TRBJ1-3 TRBV19
TGTGCCAGCAGCCAACTACTCGGACTGCTAGCCACAGATACGCAGTATTTT CASSQLLGLLATDTQYF . . TRBJ2-3 TRBV4-2
TGCGCCAGCAGCTTGGGTAACTACGAGCAGTACTTC CASSLGNYEQYF . . TRBJ2-7 TRBV5-1
TGCGCCAGCAGCTCCACGCGGGATACGCAGTATTTT CASSSTRDTQYF once . TRBJ2-3 TRBV10-1
TGTGCCAGCAGCCTTAACAGGGTAAGGAACACTGAAGCTTTCTTT CASSLNRVRNTEAFF . . TRBJ1-1 TRBV7-2
TGTGCCAGTAGTATTTTGGCAGTTGGGAGCAGCAATCAGCCCCAGCATTTT CASSILAVGSSNQPQHF . . TRBJ1-5 TRBV19
TGTGCCAGCAGTTACCCCGGACAGGGGGCCTACGAGCAGTACTTC CASSYPGQGAYEQYF . TRBD1 TRBJ2-7 TRBV6-6
TGTGCCAGCTCCAATTCACAAGAGACCCAGTACTTC CASSNSQETQYF . . TRBJ2-5 TRBV18
TGTGCCAGCTCACCCCCGGGACATACCACGAGCAACACTGAAGCTTTCTTT CASSPPGHTTSNTEAFF . . TRBJ1-1 TRBV18
TGTGCCAGCAGTGCCAAACCGGACAGGGGGCATCAGCCCCAGCATTTT CASSAKPDRGHQPQHF . TRBD1 TRBJ1-5 TRBV6-1
TGTGCCAGCAGTGAAACCGGACAGCCCTACGAGCAGTACTTC CASSETGQPYEQYF . . TRBJ2-7 TRBV6-1
TGTGCCAGCAGCACCAGGGGCCAGTACTTC CASSTRGQYF . . TRBJ2-5 TRBV2
TGCGCCAGCAGGCCAGGCGGCACAGATACGCAGTATTTT CASRPGGTDTQYF . . TRBJ2-3 TRBV5-1
TGTGCCAGCAGCCTCAGGGGGACACCGAACACTGAAGCTTTCTTT CASSLRGTPNTEAFF . TRBD1 TRBJ1-1 TRBV28
TGTGCCAGCAGCCAAGACACAGTGGACTATGGCTACACCTTC CASSQDTVDYGYTF . . TRBJ1-2 TRBV3-1/TRBV3-2
TGTGCCAGCAGCGGAAGACGGCTAGCGGGGGGACTCGAGCTCCGGGATACGCAGTATTTT CASSGRRLAGGLELRDTQYF . TRBD2 TRBJ2-3 TRBV9
TGTGCCATCCCGGATCGGCAGGGGGTTAACTATGGCTACACCTTC CAIPDRQGVNYGYTF . TRBD1 TRBJ1-2 TRBV10-3
TGTGCCAGCAGTTCATACACCAACACCGGGGAGCTGTTTTTT CASSSYTNTGELFF . . TRBJ2-2 TRBV6-5
TGCGCCAGCAGCTTGAAGTTGACAGACTATAATTCACCCCTCCACTTT CASSLKLTDYNSPLHF . . TRBJ1-6 TRBV5-1
TGTGCCAGCAGTTTATGGGATTCAGGGGCCAGGGAAGCTTTCTTT CASSLWDSGAREAFF . . TRBJ1-1 TRBV28
TGTGCCAGCAGCTTAGGAAAGGGGACCTACGAGCAGTACTTC CASSLGKGTYEQYF . . TRBJ2-7 TRBV7-8
TGTGCCAGCAGCTTTCCCGGGACTAGCGGGGGAACCCTCAATGAGCAGTTCTTC CASSFPGTSGGTLNEQFF . TRBD2 TRBJ2-1 TRBV5-4
TGCGCCAGCAGCTTGGGAGGTCAGAACACTGAAGCTTTCTTT CASSLGGQNTEAFF . . TRBJ1-1 TRBV5-1
TGCGCCAGCAGCCAAGGGCCTAGCGGCGGATCCTACGAGCAGTACTTC CASSQGPSGGSYEQYF . TRBD2 TRBJ2-7 TRBV4-1
TGTGCCAGCAGTCTCCAGCGGGGAGCCGAGCAGTACTTC CASSLQRGAEQYF . TRBD2 TRBJ2-7 TRBV27
TGCGCCAGCAGCCCCCTGGTGCGGGGGGACAATGAGCAGTTCTTC CASSPLVRGDNEQFF . TRBD2 TRBJ2-1 TRBV5-1
TGTGCCAGCAGCTTGGCACGAGGCGAGGTGAGATTGCATGAAAAACTGTTTTTT CASSLARGEVRLHEKLFF few . TRBJ1-4 TRBV5-6
TGTGCCAGCAGCGCGAACACAGGGGTGGGGACCAACTATGGCTACACCTTC CASSANTGVGTNYGYTF once TRBD1 TRBJ1-2 TRBV2
TGTGCCAGCTCAAGGACAGGGCACAATTCACCCCTCCACTTT CASSRTGHNSPLHF . TRBD1 TRBJ1-6 TRBV18
TGTGCCAGCAGCTTAGTAGGGGAGCTGTTTTTT CASSLVGELFF . . TRBJ2-2 TRBV7-2